These 18 T cell receptor beta chains originate from one sample sequenced in a study of cytomegalovirus exposure and HLA in healthy donors. The study ran its PCR with 60 Vbeta and 13 Jbeta primers. Some clones are missing from TCRdb's copy, which holds only in-frame ones; the method was immunoSEQ multiplex PCR. The data contain about 170,000 clones, roughly 88% of them singletons. Sequences were obtained from PBMCs. Receptors originate from a boy younger than 10 in good health and CMV-seronegative.

This chain joins TRBV29-1 and TRBJ2-5; 8 nucleotides align to TRBD2. With 2 bases clipped from V and 1 base from J, the junction kept 3 bases outside the gene matches. CDR1 SQVTM and CDR2 ANQGSEA come from the germline V gene. This CDR3 region has 14 residues. The CDR3 coding sequence is TGCAGCGTTGAACCCGGGACTAGCCAAGAGACCCAGTACTTC. This codes for CSVEPGTSQETQYF.

This chain links TRBV7-9 with TRBJ1-1, with TRBD1 identical over 9 bases. V shed 3 bases, J shed 2 bases, and the junction held 10 bases outside the gene matches. This CDR3 has 17 amino acids. Germline values: CDR1 SEHNR, CDR2 FQNEAQ (reference sequence). The CDR3 nucleotides read TGTGCCAGCAGCTTGAGAGGACAGGGGCCGTCTAACACTGAAGCTTTCTTT. This sequence encodes CASSLRGQGPSNTEAFF. The entire variable domain, with the rest obtained from reference TRBV7-9 and TRBJ1-1, is as follows: DTGVSQNPRHKITKRGQNVTFRCDPISEHNRLYWYRQTLGQGPEFLTYFQNEAQLEKSRLLSDRFSAERPKGSFSTLEIQRTEQGDSAMYLCASSLRGQGPSNTEAFFGQGTRLTVV.

With regard to this clone: The junction shows a germline mismatch at one end, possibly a read error. The chain joins TRBV7-9 to TRBJ1-1; 9 nucleotides agree with TRBD1. Germline-derived CDR1 and CDR2 are SEHNR and FQNEAQ (reference sequence). This CDR3 is built from 17 residues. The CDR3 DNA follows: TGTTCCAGCAGCTTGAGAGGACAGGGGCCGTCTAACACTGAAGCTTTCTTT. It specifies CSSSLRGQGPSNTEAFF.

This CDR3 reads CASKIDSTYNSPLHF. CDR3 DNA: TGTGCCAGCAAGATAGACAGTACCTATAATTCACCCCTCCACTTT. This chain links TRBV6-1 with TRBJ1-6, with D maybe TRBD1 (5 bases). Between the trimmed V and J ends, which lost 7 bases and 2 bases, there was a span of 12 bases. Germline values: CDR1 MNHNS, CDR2 SASEGT. The CDR3 has 15 amino acids.

The rearrangement links TRBV5-8 to TRBJ1-1, with a weak D call TRBD1 (6 bases). Germline CDR1 SGHTS, CDR2 YDEGEE. The V end was cut by 4 bases, the J end by 5 bases, with 18 bases between. The CDR3 extends over 15 amino acids. The CDR3, as DNA: TGTGCCAGCAGCGCCTACAGGGTATTACAGACTGAAGCTTTCTTT. Residues: CASSAYRVLQTEAFF.

CDR3 DNA sequence: TGTGCCAGCGGGCCGGGACAAGAGACCCAGTACTTC. Translation gives CASGPGQETQYF. This sequence joins TRBV10-3 and TRBJ2-5, with D possibly matching TRBD2 (5 bases). The CDR3 loop spans 12 amino acids. V was shortened by 10 bases and J by 2 bases, with 11 bases between the two germline ends. The V gene's germline CDR1 is ENHRY and CDR2 SYGVKD.

This chain connects TRBV6-5 to TRBJ2-7; D is possibly TRBD2 (6 bases). This CDR3 spans 14 amino acids. Trimming removed 2 bases at V and 6 bases at J, with 14 bases between. Germline loops: CDR1 MNHEY, CDR2 SVGAGI. CDR3 amino acids: CASSYGPGGSEQYV. The CDR3 nucleotides read TGTGCCAGCAGTTACGGGCCCGGGGGAAGCGAGCAGTACGTC.

V usage is TRBV5-4 and J usage is TRBJ2-7, with D possibly TRBD1 on 5 matching bases. The CDR3 covers 18 residues. Germline V gene lookup returns CDR1 SGHNT and CDR2 YYREEE (reference sequence). V lost 2 bases, J lost 2 bases, and 23 bases lay in between. CDR3 residues: CASSFTSKQVEVPYEQYF. CDR3 in DNA: TGTGCCAGCAGCTTTACCTCGAAACAGGTCGAGGTCCCCTACGAGCAGTACTTC.

This clone was detected only a few times. The same CDR3 arises from other DNA sequences in this sample as well. The CDR3 is CSVDRFVRQGGVRTEAFF. The CDR3 DNA reads TGCAGCGTTGATAGGTTTGTGAGACAGGGTGGCGTCAGGACTGAAGCTTTCTTT. The gene calls are TRBV29-1 and TRBJ1-1; 7 bases align to TRBD1. Germline CDR1 SQVTM, CDR2 ANQGSEA. After removal of 3 bases from V and 5 bases from J, the junction contained 21 bases not matched to a gene. The CDR3 covers 18 residues.

The V gene is TRBV19, the J gene TRBJ2-7; perhaps TRBD1 as D (8 bases). The germline V gene encodes CDR1 LNHDA and CDR2 SQIVND (reference sequence). This CDR3 is 13 amino acids long. Trimming took off 5 bases at V and 4 bases at J, with 12 bases between the two ends. CDR3 sequence reads: CASSSQGGYEQYF. Written as DNA, the CDR3 is TGTGCCAGTAGTTCACAGGGGGGGTACGAGCAGTACTTC.

V usage is TRBV5-8 and J usage is TRBJ1-2, with a possible D match to TRBD1 (5 bases). Trimming took off 2 bases at V and 14 bases at J, with 13 bases between the two ends. The CDR3 has 11 residues. Germline loops: CDR1 SGHTS, CDR2 YDEGEE. This chain's CDR3 is CASSFAFKGTF. In DNA form, the CDR3 reads TGTGCCAGCAGCTTTGCCTTTAAGGGGACCTTC.

A few counts support this clone. The rearrangement joins TRBV7-8 to TRBJ2-7; TRBD2 agrees at 11 bases. Germline values: CDR1 SGHVS, CDR2 FQNEAQ. CDR3 length: 18 amino acids. The trim removed 1 base at V and 1 base at J, leaving 9 bases unmatched. CDR3 sequence (DNA): TGTGCCAGCAGCTTAGTAATAGCGGGAGGGTCAACTTCCTACGAGCAGTACTTC. This translates into CASSLVIAGGSTSYEQYF.

This chain joins TRBV7-8 and TRBJ2-7; TRBD2 aligns across 8 bases. Trimming at V came to 1 base and at J to 6 bases, leaving 8 bases not matched to a gene. Germline CDR1 and CDR2: SGHVS and FQNEAQ. The CDR3 is made up of 15 amino acids. The DNA of the CDR3 is TGTGCCAGCAGCTTAGTGAGCGGGAGTCTAGGCGAGCAGTACTTC. This codes for CASSLVSGSLGEQYF.

This rearrangement joins TRBV27 to TRBJ2-5; 12 bases align to TRBD2. The CDR3 has 16 amino acids. CDR1 is MNHEY, CDR2 SMNVEV, per germline (reference sequence). After removal of 5 bases from V and 0 bases from J, the junction contained 4 bases not matched to a gene. CDR3 region: CASSTRTSGNQETQYF. The CDR3 nucleotides read TGTGCCAGCAGTACGCGGACTAGCGGGAACCAAGAGACCCAGTACTTC.

The genes are TRBV9 and TRBJ1-1; D gene ambiguous. The CDR3 length is 14 residues. CDR1 and CDR2 from the germline V gene are SGDLS and YYNGEE. V dropped 0 bases and J dropped 7 bases, with 13 bases sitting between them. The DNA for the CDR3 is TGTGCCAGCAGCGTAGCTAGTCTTGGTGGTGAAGCTTTCTTT. The encoded protein is CASSVASLGGEAFF.

This chain joins TRBV7-2 and TRBJ2-1; 7 nucleotides match TRBD1. This CDR3 is built from 14 residues. The germline CDR1 and CDR2 sequences are SGHTA and FQGNSA. V was pared by 2 bases and J by 6 bases, with 4 bases of the junction left unmatched. The CDR3 loop reads CASSLHRGGNEQFF. The CDR3 DNA reads as TGTGCCAGCAGCTTACACAGGGGTGGCAATGAGCAGTTCTTC.

The genes are TRBV5-1 and TRBJ2-4, with 10 bases aligning to TRBD2. CDR3 length: 19 amino acids. The junction had 15 bases not matched to a gene; V was cut back by 3 bases and J by 3 bases. Germline V lookup: CDR1 SGHRS, CDR2 YFSETQ. The DNA of the CDR3 is TGCGCCAGCAGCTCCCGACCTCCAGCGGGAGGGTTAGTCAAAAACATTCAGTACTTC. Protein sequence: CASSSRPPAGGLVKNIQYF.

The rearrangement joins TRBV5-6 to TRBJ2-7, with a possible D match to TRBD1 (6 bases). Trimming removed 0 bases from V and 0 bases from J, with 10 bases in between. This CDR3 is 15 amino acids long. Germline V gene lookup returns CDR1 SGHDT and CDR2 YYEEEE. CDR3 loop: CASSLDEDSSYEQYV. The CDR3 DNA sequence: TGTGCCAGCAGCTTGGACGAGGACAGCTCCTACGAGCAGTACGTC.